These 30 T cell receptor beta chains were all obtained from the same sample, sequenced in a study of CD8 T cells in ankylosing spondylitis. In TCRdb, the 5' RACE reads were re-called with MiXCR into one record per CDR3 protein. Of 200,000 to 300,000 distinct CDR3 sequences listed, 24% were seen once; the top ten hold less than 0.75%. The sample taken for sequencing was blood, either unsorted or a sorted T cell fraction (not recorded which). All receptors come from a male donor with ankylosing spondylitis or in good health (not recorded which).

This clonotype was observed many times. V gene TRBV10-2 combines with J gene TRBJ1-6; 10 bases are a match to TRBD1. Germline trimming cut 2 bases from V and 18 bases from J; bases unmatched to any gene: 13. The CDR3 consists of 15 residues. Germline lookup yields CDR1 WSHSY and CDR2 SAAADI. The CDR3 coding sequence is TGCGCCAGCAGTGAGACGGGACAGGGGATGACATCCCACCACTTT. This encodes CASSETGQGMTSHHF.

V usage is TRBV4-2 and J usage is TRBJ2-1, with TRBD1 matching over 7 bases. V lost 3 bases, J lost 8 bases, and 16 bases stayed unmatched. Germline values: CDR1 LGHNA, CDR2 YNFKEQ. The CDR3 contains 17 residues. Here the CDR3 reads CASSQRPRQGLADEQFF. The DNA for the CDR3 is TGTGCCAGCAGCCAGCGCCCCCGACAGGGCTTGGCCGATGAGCAGTTCTTC.

This chain joins TRBV10-3 and TRBJ1-1, with 7 bases identical to TRBD1. V gave up 0 bases and J gave up 10 bases; unmatched junction bases: 11. Germline V lookup: CDR1 ENHRY, CDR2 SYGVKD. The CDR3 sequence is 15 residues long. CDR3 sequence: CAISESEDRSIVAFF. The CDR3 region has the DNA TGTGCCATCAGTGAGTCGGAGGACAGGTCTATTGTAGCTTTCTTT.

CDR3 DNA: TGTGCCAGCTCACCAGTGGATCTCTACGAGCAGTACTTC. Encoded protein: CASSPVDLYEQYF. The rearrangement joins TRBV18 to TRBJ2-7; D ambiguous. Germline V gene sequence: CDR1 KGHSH, CDR2 LQKENI. The ends were cut back, 2 bases at V and 3 bases at J, with 8 bases in the middle. This CDR3 is built from 13 residues.

V usage is TRBV20-1 and J usage is TRBJ2-5; D is perhaps TRBD2 (6 bases). The CDR3 is made up of 15 amino acids. Germline CDR1 DFQATT, CDR2 SNEGSKA (reference sequence). Trimming cost V 0 bases and J 5 bases, with 16 bases left between them. CDR3 DNA sequence: TGCAGTGCTAGAGATCGGGTGCGGGGAGCGGAGACCCAGTACTTC. This sequence encodes CSARDRVRGAETQYF.

This rearrangement joins TRBV20-1 to TRBJ2-7, with TRBD1 matching over 8 bases. V was pared by 4 bases and J by 9 bases, with 14 bases of the junction left unmatched. The CDR3 sequence is 14 residues long. Germline lookup yields CDR1 DFQATT and CDR2 SNEGSKA (reference sequence). For the CDR3, the DNA is TGCAGTGCTAACCCAGGGGGCCTCGACGGCGCGCAGTACTTC. Protein: CSANPGGLDGAQYF.

This clonotype came up a few times. The chain links TRBV5-6 to TRBJ2-1, with 7 positions matching TRBD1. The CDR3 is 15 amino acids. Germline CDR1 is SGHDT and CDR2 is YYEEEE. The V and J ends lost 3 bases and 2 bases, in that order; junction bases with no gene match: 5. The CDR3 DNA reads TGTGCCAGCAGCTCGCAGGGGGAAACCTACAATGAGCAGTTCTTC. Translation: CASSSQGETYNEQFF.

This clonotype has a count of ten or more. V usage is TRBV10-3 and J usage is TRBJ2-7; D not resolved. The germline V gene has CDR1 ENHRY and CDR2 SYGVKD. The V and J ends lost 3 bases and 3 bases respectively, with 24 bases between them. The CDR3 is made up of 18 amino acids. The CDR3 DNA follows: TGTGCCATCAGTGACCCATCCCTGGGGAACCGACGGTACTACGAGCAGTACTTC. Translating it yields CAISDPSLGNRRYYEQYF.

This clonotype was detected ten times or more. This chain uses TRBV28 with TRBJ2-5; 10 nucleotides align to TRBD1. The CDR3 runs to 14 residues. CDR1 MDHEN and CDR2 SYDVKM come from the germline V gene. J lost 2 bases, V lost 10 bases, and 7 bases had no gene match. CDR3 in DNA: TGTGCCACATGGGACAGGGGACAGCAAGAGACCCAGTACTTC. Translated: CATWDRGQQETQYF.

This chain connects TRBV27 to TRBJ2-1; 13 nucleotides line up with TRBD2. Trimming removed 7 bases from V and 9 bases from J; junction bases left unmatched: 9. From germline, CDR1 is MNHEY and CDR2 SMNVEV (reference sequence). CDR3 length equals 15 residues. CDR3 residues: CASTLGTSGEGEQFF. The CDR3 DNA reads as TGTGCCAGCACCCTAGGGACTAGCGGGGAGGGTGAGCAGTTCTTC.

V and J are TRBV7-8 and TRBJ2-7, with D possibly TRBD1 on 5 matching bases. Germline-derived CDR1 and CDR2 are SGHVS and FQNEAQ. The CDR3 spans 15 residues. V was trimmed by 5 bases and J by 6 bases, leaving 20 bases between them. The CDR3 reads CASSPFGVGAGEQYF. DNA of the CDR3: TGTGCCAGCAGCCCTTTCGGTGTAGGGGCCGGCGAGCAGTACTTC.

This chain links TRBV12-3 or TRBV12-4 with TRBJ2-7; D possibly corresponds to TRBD2 (6 bases). Trimming removed 0 bases from V and 7 bases from J, with 10 bases in between. The length of the CDR3 is 13 residues. CDR3 protein: CASSLALAGEQYF. The CDR3 DNA follows: TGTGCCAGCAGTTTAGCGCTCGCGGGGGAGCAGTACTTC.

The sample holds a few counts of this clonotype. This chain connects TRBV6-1 to TRBJ1-1; D gene uncertain. Deletions cut 7 bases from V and 2 bases from J, with 14 bases between. CDR3 length: 14 amino acids. Germline CDR1 is MNHNS and CDR2 is SASEGT. Here the CDR3 DNA reads TGTGCCAGCACCACACGGATAACCAACACTGAAGCTTTCTTT. This gives the protein CASTTRITNTEAFF.

The table lists this clonotype with a few counts. The CDR3 spells CASSLGYGRAFF. Written as DNA, the CDR3 is TGTGCCAGCAGCTTGGGGTACGGAAGGGCTTTCTTT. The chain is built from TRBV7-9 and TRBJ1-1; no reliable D call. Trimming removed 3 bases from V and 11 bases from J, with 13 bases in between. CDR3 length equals 12 residues. The germline V gene has CDR1 SEHNR and CDR2 FQNEAQ (reference sequence).

This clonotype was detected only a few times. CDR3 in amino acids: CASSLTDSRYQPQHF. Here the CDR3 DNA reads TGTGCCAGCAGTCTAACCGACAGTCGTTATCAGCCCCAGCATTTT. The V and J genes are TRBV6-2 or TRBV6-3 and TRBJ1-5, with D possibly being TRBD1 (5 bases). Germline CDR1 is MNHEY and CDR2 is SVGEGT. The CDR3 is 15 amino acids. The ends were cut back, 5 bases at V and 5 bases at J, with 16 bases in the middle.

The chain is built from TRBV25-1 and TRBJ2-4, with TRBD1 matching 9 bases. The CDR3 runs to 14 residues. Germline V CDR1 and CDR2: MGHDK, SYGVNS. With V trimmed by 4 bases and J by 8 bases, 6 bases remained unmatched. In DNA form, the CDR3 reads TGTGCCAGCAGTGCCACAGGGGGCGGAGACATTCAGTACTTC. Residues: CASSATGGGDIQYF.

This clonotype was seen once. V usage is TRBV28 and J usage is TRBJ2-5; no firm D call. The CDR3 loop spans 13 amino acids. Germline V lookup: CDR1 MDHEN, CDR2 SYDVKM. Between the trimmed V and J ends, which lost 3 bases and 1 base, there was a span of 6 bases. This CDR3 is CASSFYGQETQYF. The CDR3 nucleotides are TGTGCCAGCAGTTTTTACGGCCAAGAGACCCAGTACTTC.

This clonotype has a count of ten or more. The chain links TRBV5-1 to TRBJ2-5; 7 bases fit TRBD1. Germline trimming cut 0 bases from V and 2 bases from J; bases unmatched to any gene: 7. The CDR3 spans 16 residues. Germline assignment: CDR1 SGHRS and CDR2 YFSETQ. DNA for the CDR3: TGCGCCAGCAGCTTGGTTTTTTGGGACAGACAAGAGACCCAGTACTTC. This codes for CASSLVFWDRQETQYF. Together with reference TRBV5-1 and TRBJ2-5, the CDR3 gives the full variable domain: KAGVTQTPRYLIKTRGQQVTLSCSPISGHRSVSWYQQTPGQGLQFLFEYFSETQRNKGNFPGRFSGRQFSNSRSEMNVSTLELGDSALYLCASSLVFWDRQETQYFGPGTRLLVL.

The genes are TRBV12-3 or TRBV12-4 and TRBJ2-1; 7 bases match TRBD1. J was trimmed by 6 bases and V by 4 bases; bases with no gene match: 6. The CDR3 contains 14 residues. The CDR3 nucleotides are TGTGCCAGCAGTTATAGGGACAGATCCAATGAGCAGTTCTTC. Its translation: CASSYRDRSNEQFF.

This clonotype has a count of ten or more. V gene TRBV6-1 combines with J gene TRBJ1-1, with D maybe TRBD1 (5 bases). In germline, CDR1 is MNHNS, CDR2 SASEGT. V was trimmed by 4 bases and J by 4 bases, leaving 16 bases between them. The CDR3 has 15 residues. CDR3 sequence reads: CASSARSGAGTEAFF. The CDR3 region has the DNA TGTGCCAGCAGTGCGAGGAGCGGGGCAGGCACTGAAGCTTTCTTT.

This clonotype was detected a few times. The chain carries TRBV12-3 or TRBV12-4 and TRBJ2-1; D might be TRBD2 (5 bases). V lost 6 bases to trimming and J lost 8 bases, with 17 bases between them. This CDR3 has 14 residues. This CDR3 is CASRTPEVGDEQFF. Here the CDR3 DNA reads TGTGCCAGCAGAACCCCTGAGGTCGGGGATGAGCAGTTCTTC.

In the case of this clonotype: A read error may produce the germline difference seen at one junction end. The chain carries TRBV6-1 and TRBJ2-5; possible D gene TRBD1, 6 bases. Germline V CDR1 and CDR2: MNHNS, SASEGT. The CDR3 has 13 amino acids. The CDR3 spells CASRVQGRETKYF. CDR3 nucleotides: TGTGCCAGCAGAGTACAGGGACGAGAGACCAAGTACTTC.

The chain has TRBV4-1 and TRBJ2-1, with 10 bases that match TRBD2. CDR1 MGHRA and CDR2 YSYEKL come from the germline V gene. Trimming cost V 5 bases and J 4 bases; bases outside gene matches: 8. This CDR3 contains 16 residues. The CDR3 coding sequence is TGCGCCAGCAGCACCTCTAGCGGGGGTAATTACAATGAGCAGTTCTTC. Translated, it gives CASSTSSGGNYNEQFF.

The CDR3 spells CASRNIGTNSTGGIYEQYF. CDR3 DNA sequence: TGTGCCAGCAGAAACATCGGGACGAACTCGACAGGGGGTATCTACGAGCAGTACTTC. The V and J genes are TRBV12-3 or TRBV12-4 and TRBJ2-7, with 9 bases identical to TRBD1. The V segment lost 6 bases and the J segment 3 bases; nucleotides outside the gene matches: 21. The length of the CDR3 is 19 residues.

This clonotype was counted at least ten times. The V call is TRBV29-1, the J call TRBJ2-1; D is unclear. Germline lookup yields CDR1 SQVTM and CDR2 ANQGSEA. V was pared by 8 bases and J by 6 bases, with 14 bases between. This CDR3 contains 12 residues. For the CDR3, the DNA is TGCAGCACCCAAGGTGATCTCAATGAGCAGTTCTTC. Protein product: CSTQGDLNEQFF.

This clonotype was seen a few times. This sequence joins TRBV29-1 and TRBJ2-1; D is ambiguous. Germline CDR1 is SQVTM and CDR2 is ANQGSEA. The V end lost 4 bases, the J end lost 1 base, and 8 bases lay between the germline ends. The CDR3 is 13 amino acids. The CDR3 nucleotides are TGCAGCGTTGTGGCTCCATCCTACAATGAGCAGTTCTTC. Translation: CSVVAPSYNEQFF.

In its sample, this clonotype was seen many times. The chain carries TRBV12-3 or TRBV12-4 and TRBJ2-7, with 9 bases aligning to TRBD2. The CDR3 has 15 amino acids. With 1 base clipped from V and 2 bases from J, the junction kept 3 bases outside the gene matches. CDR3 sequence reads: CASSLGAGGTYEQYF. CDR3 nucleotides: TGTGCCAGCAGTTTAGGAGCGGGGGGCACCTACGAGCAGTACTTC.

The sample holds many counts of this clonotype. This rearrangement joins TRBV20-1 to TRBJ2-1; no clear D gene. This CDR3 contains 15 residues. Germline-derived CDR1 and CDR2 are DFQATT and SNEGSKA (reference sequence). The V gene lost 0 bases and the J gene lost 8 bases, with 17 bases spanning the gap. CDR3 residues: CSARDPASDPHEQFF. The CDR3 nucleotides read TGCAGTGCTAGAGATCCAGCGTCGGATCCTCATGAGCAGTTCTTC.

There are a few counts of this clonotype. The chain's CDR3 is CSVGDRGTYEQYF. Here the CDR3 DNA reads TGCAGCGTGGGGGACAGGGGGACCTACGAGCAGTACTTC. This chain joins TRBV29-1 and TRBJ2-7; 11 positions match TRBD1. Per germline, CDR1 SQVTM and CDR2 ANQGSEA. This CDR3 is built from 13 residues. J was trimmed by 2 bases and V by 6 bases; bases with no gene match: 3.

The chain recombines TRBV2 with TRBJ2-1; D remains unclear. The CDR3 is 14 residues long. Per the germline V gene, CDR1 is SNHLY and CDR2 is FYNNEI. V was pared by 7 bases and J by 4 bases, with 14 bases between. The CDR3 region is CASIFSLRYNEQFF. The CDR3 bases are TGTGCCAGCATCTTCTCCTTGAGGTACAATGAGCAGTTCTTC. The entire variable domain, with the rest obtained from reference TRBV2 and TRBJ2-1, is as follows: EPEVTQTPSHQVTQMGQEVILRCVPISNHLYFYWYRQILGQKVEFLVSFYNNEISEKSEIFDDQFSVERPDGSNFTLKIRSTKLEDSAMYFCASIFSLRYNEQFFGPGTRLTVL.